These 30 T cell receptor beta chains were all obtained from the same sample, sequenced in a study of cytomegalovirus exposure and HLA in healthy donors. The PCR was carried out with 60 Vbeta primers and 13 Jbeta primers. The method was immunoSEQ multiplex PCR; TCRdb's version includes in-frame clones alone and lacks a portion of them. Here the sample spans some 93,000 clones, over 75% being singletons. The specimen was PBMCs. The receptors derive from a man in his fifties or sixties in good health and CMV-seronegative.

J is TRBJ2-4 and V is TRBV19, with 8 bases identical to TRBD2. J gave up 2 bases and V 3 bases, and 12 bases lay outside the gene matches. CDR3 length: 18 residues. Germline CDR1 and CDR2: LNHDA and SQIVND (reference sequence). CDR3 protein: CASSILLRGALTKNIQYF. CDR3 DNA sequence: TGTGCCAGTAGTATTCTTCTGCGGGGGGCGCTAACCAAAAACATTCAGTACTTC.

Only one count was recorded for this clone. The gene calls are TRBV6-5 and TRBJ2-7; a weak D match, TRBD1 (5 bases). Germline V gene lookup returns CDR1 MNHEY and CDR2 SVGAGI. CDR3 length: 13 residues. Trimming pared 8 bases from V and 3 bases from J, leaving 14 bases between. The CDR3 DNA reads TGTGCCAGCCAGGGTGTCGATTTCTACGAGCAGTACTTC. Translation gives CASQGVDFYEQYF.

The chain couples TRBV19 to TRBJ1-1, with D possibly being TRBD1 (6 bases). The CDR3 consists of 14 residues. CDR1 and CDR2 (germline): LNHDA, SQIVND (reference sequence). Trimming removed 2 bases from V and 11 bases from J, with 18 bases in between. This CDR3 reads CASSITNRDISAFF. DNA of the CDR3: TGTGCCAGTAGTATAACTAACCGGGACATCTCGGCTTTCTTT. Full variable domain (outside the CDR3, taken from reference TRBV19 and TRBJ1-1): DGGITQSPKYLFRKEGQNVTLSCEQNLNHDAMYWYRQDPGQGLRLIYYSQIVNDFQKGDIAEGYSVSREKKESFPLTVTSAQKNPTAFYLCASSITNRDISAFFGQGTRLTVV.

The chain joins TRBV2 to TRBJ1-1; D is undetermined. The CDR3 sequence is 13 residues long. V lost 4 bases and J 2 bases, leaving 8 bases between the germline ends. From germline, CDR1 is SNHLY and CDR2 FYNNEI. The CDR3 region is CASSATPNTEAFF. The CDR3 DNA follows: TGTGCCAGCAGTGCTACTCCCAACACTGAAGCTTTCTTT.

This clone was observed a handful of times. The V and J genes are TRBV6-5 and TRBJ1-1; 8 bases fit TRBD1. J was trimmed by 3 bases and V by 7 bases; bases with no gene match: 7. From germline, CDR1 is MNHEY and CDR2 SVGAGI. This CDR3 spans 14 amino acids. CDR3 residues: CASTRQGRYTEAFF. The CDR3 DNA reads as TGTGCCAGCACCAGACAGGGGAGGTACACTGAAGCTTTCTTT.

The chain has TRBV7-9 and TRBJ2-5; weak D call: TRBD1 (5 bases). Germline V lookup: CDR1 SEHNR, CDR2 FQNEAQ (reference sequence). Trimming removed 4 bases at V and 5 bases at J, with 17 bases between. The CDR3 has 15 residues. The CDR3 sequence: CASSSVPGLIETQYF. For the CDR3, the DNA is TGTGCCAGCAGCTCCGTTCCAGGGTTGATCGAGACCCAGTACTTC.

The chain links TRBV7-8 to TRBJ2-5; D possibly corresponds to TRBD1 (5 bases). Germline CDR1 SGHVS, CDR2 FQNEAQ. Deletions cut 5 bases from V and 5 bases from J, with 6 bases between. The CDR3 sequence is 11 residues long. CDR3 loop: CASSHRETQYF. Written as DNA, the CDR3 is TGTGCCAGCAGCCACAGGGAGACCCAGTACTTC.

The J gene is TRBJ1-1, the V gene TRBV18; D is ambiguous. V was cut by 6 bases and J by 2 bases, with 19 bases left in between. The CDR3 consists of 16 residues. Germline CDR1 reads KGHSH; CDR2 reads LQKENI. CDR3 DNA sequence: TGTGCCAGCTCCCTTGGACGCAAGGACTCAAACACTGAAGCTTTCTTT. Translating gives CASSLGRKDSNTEAFF.

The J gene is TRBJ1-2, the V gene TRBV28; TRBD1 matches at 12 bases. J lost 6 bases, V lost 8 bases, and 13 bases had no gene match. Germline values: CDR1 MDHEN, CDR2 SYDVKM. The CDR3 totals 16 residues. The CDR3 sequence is CASFPEGTGGVHGYTF. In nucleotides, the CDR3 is TGTGCCAGCTTCCCTGAAGGGACAGGGGGCGTCCATGGCTACACCTTC.

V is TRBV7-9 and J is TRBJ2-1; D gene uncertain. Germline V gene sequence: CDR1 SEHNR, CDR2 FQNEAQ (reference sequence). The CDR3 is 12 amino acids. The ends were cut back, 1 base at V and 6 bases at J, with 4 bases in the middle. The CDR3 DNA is TGTGCCAGCAGCTTAGGTCTCAATGAGCAGTTCTTC. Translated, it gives CASSLGLNEQFF.

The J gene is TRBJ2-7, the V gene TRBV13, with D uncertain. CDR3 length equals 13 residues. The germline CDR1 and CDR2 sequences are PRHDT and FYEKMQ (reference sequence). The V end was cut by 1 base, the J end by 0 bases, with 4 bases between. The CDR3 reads CASSLVASYEQYF. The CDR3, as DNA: TGTGCCAGCAGCTTAGTAGCCTCCTACGAGCAGTACTTC.

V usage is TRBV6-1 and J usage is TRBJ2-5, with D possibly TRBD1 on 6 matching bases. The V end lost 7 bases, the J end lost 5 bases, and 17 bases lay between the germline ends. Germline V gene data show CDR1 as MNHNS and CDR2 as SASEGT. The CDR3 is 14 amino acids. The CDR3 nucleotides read TGTGCCAGCAAAGTAACGACAGGTTTGGAGACCCAGTACTTC. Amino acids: CASKVTTGLETQYF.

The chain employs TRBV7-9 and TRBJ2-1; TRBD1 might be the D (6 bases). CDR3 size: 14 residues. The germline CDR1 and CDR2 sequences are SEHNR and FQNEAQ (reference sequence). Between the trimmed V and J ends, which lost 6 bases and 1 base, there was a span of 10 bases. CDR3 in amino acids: CASRPDSSYNEQFF. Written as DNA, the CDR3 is TGTGCCAGCAGACCGGACAGTTCCTACAATGAGCAGTTCTTC.

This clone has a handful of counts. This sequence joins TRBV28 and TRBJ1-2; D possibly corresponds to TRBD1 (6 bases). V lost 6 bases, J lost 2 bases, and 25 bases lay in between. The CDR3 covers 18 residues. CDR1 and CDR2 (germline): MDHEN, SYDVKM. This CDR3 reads CASSPFGQLTNNNYGYTF. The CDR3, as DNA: TGTGCCAGCAGCCCTTTCGGACAGCTAACTAACAACAACTATGGCTACACCTTC.

The CDR3 DNA follows: TGTGCCAGCAGCTTTAACCGGGGTGAGCAGTTCTTC. Encoded protein: CASSFNRGEQFF. The chain is built from TRBV7-8 and TRBJ2-1, with D possibly TRBD2 on 5 matching bases. The CDR3 is 12 amino acids. Germline CDR1 is SGHVS and CDR2 is FQNEAQ. V gave up 3 bases and J gave up 9 bases, with 9 bases separating them.

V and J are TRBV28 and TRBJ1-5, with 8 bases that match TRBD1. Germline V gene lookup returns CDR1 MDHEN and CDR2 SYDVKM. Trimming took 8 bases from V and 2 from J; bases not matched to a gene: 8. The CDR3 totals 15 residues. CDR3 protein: CASGKQGGGNQPQHF. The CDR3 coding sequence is TGTGCCAGCGGGAAACAGGGGGGCGGCAATCAGCCCCAGCATTTT.

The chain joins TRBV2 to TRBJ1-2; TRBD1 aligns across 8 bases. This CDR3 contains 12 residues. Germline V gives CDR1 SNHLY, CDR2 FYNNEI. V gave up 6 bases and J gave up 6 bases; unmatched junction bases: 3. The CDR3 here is CASSGQGNGYTF. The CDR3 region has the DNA TGTGCCAGCAGCGGACAGGGTAATGGCTACACCTTC.

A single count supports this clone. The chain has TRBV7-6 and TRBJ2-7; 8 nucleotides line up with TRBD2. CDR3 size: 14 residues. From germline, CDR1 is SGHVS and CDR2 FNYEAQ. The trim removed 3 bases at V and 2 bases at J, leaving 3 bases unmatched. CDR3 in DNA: TGTGCCAGCAGCTTCACTAGCGGTACCTACGAGCAGTACTTC. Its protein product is CASSFTSGTYEQYF.

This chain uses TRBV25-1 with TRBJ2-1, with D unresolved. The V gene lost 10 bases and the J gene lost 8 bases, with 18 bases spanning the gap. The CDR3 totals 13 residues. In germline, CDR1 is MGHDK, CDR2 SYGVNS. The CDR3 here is CATLFGPPDEQFF. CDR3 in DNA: TGTGCCACCCTTTTTGGGCCTCCCGATGAGCAGTTCTTC.

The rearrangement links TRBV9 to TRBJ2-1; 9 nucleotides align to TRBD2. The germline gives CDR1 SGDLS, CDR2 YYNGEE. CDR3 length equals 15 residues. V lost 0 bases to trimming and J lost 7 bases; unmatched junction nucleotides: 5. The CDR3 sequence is CASSVGAGGWNEQFF. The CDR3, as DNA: TGTGCCAGCAGCGTAGGGGCGGGAGGGTGGAATGAGCAGTTCTTC.

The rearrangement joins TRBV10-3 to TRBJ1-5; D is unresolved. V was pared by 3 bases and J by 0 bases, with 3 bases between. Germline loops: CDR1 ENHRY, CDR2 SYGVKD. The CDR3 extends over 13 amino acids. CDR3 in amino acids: CAISDNSNQPQHF. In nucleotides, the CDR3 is TGTGCCATCAGTGACAATAGCAATCAGCCCCAGCATTTT.

This chain's CDR3 is CASSARSTAQGTEAFF. The CDR3 bases are TGTGCCAGCAGCGCCCGTTCGACAGCCCAAGGCACTGAAGCTTTCTTT. This chain joins TRBV9 and TRBJ1-1; D is perhaps TRBD1 (5 bases). The CDR3 runs to 16 residues. Per germline, CDR1 SGDLS and CDR2 YYNGEE. The V end lost 3 bases, the J end lost 4 bases, and 19 bases lay between the germline ends.

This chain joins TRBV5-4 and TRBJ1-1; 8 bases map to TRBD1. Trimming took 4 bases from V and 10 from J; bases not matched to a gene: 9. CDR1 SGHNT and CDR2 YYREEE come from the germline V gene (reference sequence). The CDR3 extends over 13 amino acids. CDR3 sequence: CASSMGQESGAFF. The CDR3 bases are TGTGCCAGCAGCATGGGACAGGAATCTGGAGCTTTCTTT.

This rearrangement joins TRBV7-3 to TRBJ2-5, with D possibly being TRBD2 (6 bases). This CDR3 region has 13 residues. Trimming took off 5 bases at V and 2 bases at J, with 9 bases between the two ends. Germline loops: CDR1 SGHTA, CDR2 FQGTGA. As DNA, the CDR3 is TGTGCCAGCAGCCAACTAGCACAAGAGACCCAGTACTTC. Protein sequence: CASSQLAQETQYF.

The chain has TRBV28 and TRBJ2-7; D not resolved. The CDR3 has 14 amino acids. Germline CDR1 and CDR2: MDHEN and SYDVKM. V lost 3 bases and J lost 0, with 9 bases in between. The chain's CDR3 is CASSFRTPSYEQYF. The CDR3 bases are TGTGCCAGCAGTTTCAGAACCCCCTCCTACGAGCAGTACTTC.

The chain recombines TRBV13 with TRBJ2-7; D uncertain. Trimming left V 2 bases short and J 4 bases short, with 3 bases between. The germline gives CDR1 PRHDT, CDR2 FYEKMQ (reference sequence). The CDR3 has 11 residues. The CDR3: CASSLRYEQYF. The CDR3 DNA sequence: TGTGCCAGCAGCTTACGGTACGAGCAGTACTTC.

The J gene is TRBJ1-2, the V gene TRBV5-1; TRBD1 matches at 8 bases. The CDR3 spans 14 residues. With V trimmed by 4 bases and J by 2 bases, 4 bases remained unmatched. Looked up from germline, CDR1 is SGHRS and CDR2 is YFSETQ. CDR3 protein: CASSMGQANYGYTF. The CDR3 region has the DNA TGCGCCAGCAGCATGGGACAGGCAAACTATGGCTACACCTTC.

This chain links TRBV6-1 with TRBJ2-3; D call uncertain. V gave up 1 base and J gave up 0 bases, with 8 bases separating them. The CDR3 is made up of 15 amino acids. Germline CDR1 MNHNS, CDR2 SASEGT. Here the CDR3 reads CASSEGVLSTDTQYF. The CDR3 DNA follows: TGTGCCAGCAGTGAAGGAGTCCTGAGCACAGATACGCAGTATTTT.

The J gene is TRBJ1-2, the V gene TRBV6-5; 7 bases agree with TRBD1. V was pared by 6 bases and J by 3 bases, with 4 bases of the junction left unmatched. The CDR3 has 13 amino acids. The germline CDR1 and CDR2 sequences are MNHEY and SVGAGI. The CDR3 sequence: CASRPDRDYGYTF. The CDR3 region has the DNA TGTGCCAGCAGGCCTGACAGGGACTATGGCTACACCTTC.

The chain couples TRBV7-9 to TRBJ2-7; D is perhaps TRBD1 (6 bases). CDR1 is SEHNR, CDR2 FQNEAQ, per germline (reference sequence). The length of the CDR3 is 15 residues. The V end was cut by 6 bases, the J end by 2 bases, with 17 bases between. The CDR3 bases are TGTGCCAGCAGGCTGGCCCCGGGACACCCCTACGAGCAGTACTTC. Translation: CASRLAPGHPYEQYF.